This TCR beta chain was identified in a study of blood T cell repertoires in COVID-19. Study overall: Specimens from acute and convalescent COVID-19 originated in the United States, Italy and Spain. PBMCs, B-cell-depleted T cells, or T cells were the source of the cDNA or gDNA that made up the material.

Profiling relied on immunoSEQ multiplex PCR, and the TCRdb table lists in-frame clones only, not all of them. The repertoire consists of under 200,000 clones, with approximately 90% occurring once and the leading ten covering under 6.5%. The table lists this clone with a count of one. The V and J ends lost 7 bases and 4 bases respectively, with 17 bases between them. CDR1 is MNHEY and CDR2 is SMNVEV in the germline V gene (reference sequence). CDR3 length: 15 amino acids. V is TRBV27 and J is TRBJ1-5, with a tentative D call TRBD1 (6 bases). The sequencing sample was made of peripheral blood. The TCR comes from a man in his forties or fifties with active or convalescent COVID-19. CDR3 region: CASKDMDRPNQPQHF. The DNA of the CDR3 is TGTGCCAGCAAGGACATGGACAGACCTAATCAGCCCCAGCATTTT.